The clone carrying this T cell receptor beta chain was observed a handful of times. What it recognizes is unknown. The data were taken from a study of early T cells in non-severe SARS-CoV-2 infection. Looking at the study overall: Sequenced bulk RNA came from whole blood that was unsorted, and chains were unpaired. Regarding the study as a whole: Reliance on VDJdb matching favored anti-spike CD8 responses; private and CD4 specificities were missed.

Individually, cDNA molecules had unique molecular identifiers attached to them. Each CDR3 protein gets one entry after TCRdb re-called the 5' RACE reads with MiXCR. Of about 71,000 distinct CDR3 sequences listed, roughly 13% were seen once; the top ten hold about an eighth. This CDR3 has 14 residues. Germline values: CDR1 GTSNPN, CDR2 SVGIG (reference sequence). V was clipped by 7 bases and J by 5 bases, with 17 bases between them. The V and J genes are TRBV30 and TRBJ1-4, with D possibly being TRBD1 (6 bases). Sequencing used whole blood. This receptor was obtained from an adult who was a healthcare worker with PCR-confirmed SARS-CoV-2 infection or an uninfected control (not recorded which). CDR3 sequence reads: CASRDRRYNEKLFF. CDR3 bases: TGTGCCTCACGAGACAGGCGCTACAATGAAAAACTGTTTTTT. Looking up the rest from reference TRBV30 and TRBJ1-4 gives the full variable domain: SQTIHQWPATLVQPVGSPLSLECTVEGTSNPNLYWYRQAAGRGLQLLFYSVGIGQISSEVPQNLSASRPQDRQFILSSKKLLLSDSGFYLCASRDRRYNEKLFFGSGTQLSVL.